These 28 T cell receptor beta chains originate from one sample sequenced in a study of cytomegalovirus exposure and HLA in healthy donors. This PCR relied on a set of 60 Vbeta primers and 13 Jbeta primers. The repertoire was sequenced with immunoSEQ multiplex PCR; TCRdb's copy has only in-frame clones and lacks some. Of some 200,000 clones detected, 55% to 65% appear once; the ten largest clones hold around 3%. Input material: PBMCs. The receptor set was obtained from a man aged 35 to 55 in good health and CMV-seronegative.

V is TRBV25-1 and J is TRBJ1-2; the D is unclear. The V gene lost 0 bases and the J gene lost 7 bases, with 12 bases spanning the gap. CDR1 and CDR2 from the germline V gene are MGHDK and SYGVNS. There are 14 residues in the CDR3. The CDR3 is CASSEYGGVVGYTF. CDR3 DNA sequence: TGTGCCAGCAGTGAATACGGCGGGGTGGTTGGCTACACCTTC.

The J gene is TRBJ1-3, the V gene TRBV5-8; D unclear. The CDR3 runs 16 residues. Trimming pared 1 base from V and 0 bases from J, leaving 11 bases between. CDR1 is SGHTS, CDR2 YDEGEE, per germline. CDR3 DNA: TGTGCCAGCAGCTTGTGGTCCCTGGCCTCTGGAAACACCATATATTTT. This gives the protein CASSLWSLASGNTIYF.

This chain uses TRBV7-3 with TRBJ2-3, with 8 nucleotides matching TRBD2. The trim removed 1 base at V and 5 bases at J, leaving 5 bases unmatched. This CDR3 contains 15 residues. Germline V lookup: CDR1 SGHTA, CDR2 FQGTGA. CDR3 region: CASSLKGLAGDTQYF. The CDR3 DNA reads TGTGCCAGCAGCTTAAAAGGTCTAGCGGGAGATACGCAGTATTTT.

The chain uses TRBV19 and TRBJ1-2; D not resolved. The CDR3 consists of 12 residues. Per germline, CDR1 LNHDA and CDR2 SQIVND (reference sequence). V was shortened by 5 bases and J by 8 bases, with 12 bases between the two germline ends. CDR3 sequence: CASSLSGGGYTF. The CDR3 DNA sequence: TGTGCCAGTAGTCTTTCGGGAGGAGGCTACACCTTC.

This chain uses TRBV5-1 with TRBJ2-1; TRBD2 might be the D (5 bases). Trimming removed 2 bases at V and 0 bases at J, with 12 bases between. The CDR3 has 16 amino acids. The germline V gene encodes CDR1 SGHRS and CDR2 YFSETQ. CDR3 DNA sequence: TGCGCCAGCAGCTTCAGTGGAGGAAGCTCCTACAATGAGCAGTTCTTC. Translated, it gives CASSFSGGSSYNEQFF. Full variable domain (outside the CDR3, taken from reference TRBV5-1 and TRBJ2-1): KAGVTQTPRYLIKTRGQQVTLSCSPISGHRSVSWYQQTPGQGLQFLFEYFSETQRNKGNFPGRFSGRQFSNSRSEMNVSTLELGDSALYLCASSFSGGSSYNEQFFGPGTRLTVL.

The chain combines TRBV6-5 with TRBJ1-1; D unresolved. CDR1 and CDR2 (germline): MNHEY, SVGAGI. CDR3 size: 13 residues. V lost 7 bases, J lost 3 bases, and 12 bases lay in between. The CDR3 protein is CASKDSYDTEAFF. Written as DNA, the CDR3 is TGTGCCAGCAAGGACTCATACGACACTGAAGCTTTCTTT.

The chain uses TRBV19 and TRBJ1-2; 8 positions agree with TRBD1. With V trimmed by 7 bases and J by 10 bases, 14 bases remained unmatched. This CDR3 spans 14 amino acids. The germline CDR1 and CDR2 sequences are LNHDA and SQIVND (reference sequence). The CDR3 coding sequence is TGTGCCAGTACCCCACGACAGGGGACGATTCCCTACACCTTC. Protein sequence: CASTPRQGTIPYTF.

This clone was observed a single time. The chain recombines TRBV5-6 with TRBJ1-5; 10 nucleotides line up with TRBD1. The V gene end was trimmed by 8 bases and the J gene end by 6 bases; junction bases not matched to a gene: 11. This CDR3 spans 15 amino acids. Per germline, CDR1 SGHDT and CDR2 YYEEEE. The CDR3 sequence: CASTLSGQGFQPQHF. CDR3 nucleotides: TGTGCCAGTACCTTGTCGGGACAGGGGTTTCAGCCCCAGCATTTT.

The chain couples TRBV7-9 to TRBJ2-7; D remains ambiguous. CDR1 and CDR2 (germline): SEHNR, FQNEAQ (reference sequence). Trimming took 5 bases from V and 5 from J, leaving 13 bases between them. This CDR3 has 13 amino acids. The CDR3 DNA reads TGTGCCAGCAGCCAACATTCTGGCCACGAGCAGTACTTC. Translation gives CASSQHSGHEQYF.

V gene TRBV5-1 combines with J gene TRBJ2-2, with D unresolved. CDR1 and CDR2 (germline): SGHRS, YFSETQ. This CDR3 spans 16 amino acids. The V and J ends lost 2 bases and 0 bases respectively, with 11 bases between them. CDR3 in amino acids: CASSFTTFANTGELFF. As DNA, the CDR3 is TGCGCCAGCAGCTTTACTACTTTCGCGAACACCGGGGAGCTGTTTTTT.

The CDR3 region is CASSKRRGQGRDYTF. The DNA for the CDR3 is TGTGCCAGCAGCAAAAGGAGAGGACAGGGTCGCGACTACACCTTC. The rearrangement links TRBV21-1 to TRBJ1-2; the table names TRBD1, a call not compared with the DNA. TRBV21-1 is classified as a pseudogene. This CDR3 contains 15 residues.

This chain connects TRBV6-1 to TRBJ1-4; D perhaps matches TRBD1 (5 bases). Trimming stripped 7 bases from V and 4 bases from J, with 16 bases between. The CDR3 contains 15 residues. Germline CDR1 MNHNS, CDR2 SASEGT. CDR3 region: CASTPVGANNEKLFF. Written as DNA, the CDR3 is TGTGCCAGCACCCCTGTAGGGGCCAATAATGAAAAACTGTTTTTT.

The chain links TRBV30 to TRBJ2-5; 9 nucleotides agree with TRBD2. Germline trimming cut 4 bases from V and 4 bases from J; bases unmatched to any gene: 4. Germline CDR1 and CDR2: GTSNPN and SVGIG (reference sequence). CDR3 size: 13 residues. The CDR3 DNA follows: TGTGCCTGGACTAGCGGGACAGCAGAGACCCAGTACTTC. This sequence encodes CAWTSGTAETQYF. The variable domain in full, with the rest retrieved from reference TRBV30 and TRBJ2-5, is SQTIHQWPATLVQPVGSPLSLECTVEGTSNPNLYWYRQAAGRGLQLLFYSVGIGQISSEVPQNLSASRPQDRQFILSSKKLLLSDSGFYLCAWTSGTAETQYFGPGTRLLVL.

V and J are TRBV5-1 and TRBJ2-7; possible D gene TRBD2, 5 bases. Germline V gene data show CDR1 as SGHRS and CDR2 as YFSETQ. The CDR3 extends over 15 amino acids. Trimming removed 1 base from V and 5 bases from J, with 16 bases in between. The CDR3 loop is CASSLPIDTGNEQYF. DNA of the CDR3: TGCGCCAGCAGCTTGCCCATTGACACCGGGAACGAGCAGTACTTC.

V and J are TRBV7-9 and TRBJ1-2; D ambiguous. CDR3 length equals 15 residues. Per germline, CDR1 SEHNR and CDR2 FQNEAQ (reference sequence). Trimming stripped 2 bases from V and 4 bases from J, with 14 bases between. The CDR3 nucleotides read TGTGCCAGCAGCTTACTACGGCAGGAGGGCTATGGCTACACCTTC. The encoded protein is CASSLLRQEGYGYTF.

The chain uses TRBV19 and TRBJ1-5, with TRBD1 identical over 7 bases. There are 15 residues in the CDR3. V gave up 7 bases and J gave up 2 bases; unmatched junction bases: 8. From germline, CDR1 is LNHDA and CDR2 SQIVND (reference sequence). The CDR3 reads CASTTDRAGNQPQHF. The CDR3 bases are TGTGCCAGTACTACAGACAGGGCTGGCAATCAGCCCCAGCATTTT.

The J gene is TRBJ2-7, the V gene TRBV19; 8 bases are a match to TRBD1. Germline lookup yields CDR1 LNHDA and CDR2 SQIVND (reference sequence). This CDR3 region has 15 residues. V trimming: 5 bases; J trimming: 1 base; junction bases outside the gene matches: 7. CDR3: CASSVGTGDSYEQYF. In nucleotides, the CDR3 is TGTGCCAGTAGTGTCGGGACAGGTGATTCCTACGAGCAGTACTTC.

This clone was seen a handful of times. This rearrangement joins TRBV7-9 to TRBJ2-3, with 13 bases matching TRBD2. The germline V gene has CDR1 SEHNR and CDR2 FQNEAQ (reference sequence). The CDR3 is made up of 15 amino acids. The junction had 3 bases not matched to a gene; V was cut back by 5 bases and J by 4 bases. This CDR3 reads CASSPTSGGADTQYF. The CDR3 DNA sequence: TGTGCCAGCAGCCCTACTAGCGGGGGGGCAGATACGCAGTATTTT.

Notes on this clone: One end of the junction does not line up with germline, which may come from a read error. In DNA form, the CDR3 reads TGTTCCAGCAGCCCTCGAGCCGGGACAGGGAGGGAGACCCAGTACTTC. Its translation: CSSSPRAGTGRETQYF. V and J are TRBV7-9 and TRBJ2-5; 9 bases are shared with TRBD1. Germline loops: CDR1 SEHNR, CDR2 FQNEAQ (reference sequence). This CDR3 has 16 residues.

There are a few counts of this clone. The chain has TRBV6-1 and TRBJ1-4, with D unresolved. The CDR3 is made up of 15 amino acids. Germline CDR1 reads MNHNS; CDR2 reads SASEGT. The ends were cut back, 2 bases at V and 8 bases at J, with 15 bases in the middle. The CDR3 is CASSELRPLPEKLFF. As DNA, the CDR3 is TGTGCCAGCAGTGAACTGAGGCCCCTCCCGGAAAAACTGTTTTTT.

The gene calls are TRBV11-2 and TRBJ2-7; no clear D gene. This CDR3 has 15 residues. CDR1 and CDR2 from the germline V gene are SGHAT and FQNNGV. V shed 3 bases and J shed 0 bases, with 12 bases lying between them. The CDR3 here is CASSFTMQISYEQYF. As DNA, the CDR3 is TGTGCCAGCAGCTTTACCATGCAGATCTCCTACGAGCAGTACTTC.

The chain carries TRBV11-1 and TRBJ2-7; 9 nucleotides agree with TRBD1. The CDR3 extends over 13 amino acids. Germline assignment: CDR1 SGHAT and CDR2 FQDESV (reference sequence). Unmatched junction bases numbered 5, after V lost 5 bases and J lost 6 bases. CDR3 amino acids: CASSPWTGAEQYF. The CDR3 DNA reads TGTGCCAGCAGCCCTTGGACAGGGGCCGAGCAGTACTTC. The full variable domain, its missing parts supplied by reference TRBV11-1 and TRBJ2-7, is EAEVAQSPRYKITEKSQAVAFWCDPISGHATLYWYRQILGQGPELLVQFQDESVVDDSQLPKDRFSAERLKGVDSTLKIQPAELGDSAMYLCASSPWTGAEQYFGPGTRLTVT.

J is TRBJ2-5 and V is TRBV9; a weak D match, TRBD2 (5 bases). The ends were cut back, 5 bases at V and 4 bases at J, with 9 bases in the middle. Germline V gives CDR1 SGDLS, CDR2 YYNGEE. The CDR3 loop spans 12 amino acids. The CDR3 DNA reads TGTGCCAGCAGTACGGGATCAGAGACCCAGTACTTC. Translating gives CASSTGSETQYF.

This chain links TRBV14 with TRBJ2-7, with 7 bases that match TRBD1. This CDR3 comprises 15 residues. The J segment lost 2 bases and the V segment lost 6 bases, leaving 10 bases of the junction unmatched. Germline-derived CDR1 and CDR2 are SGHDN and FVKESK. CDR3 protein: CASSFRDSSAYEQYF. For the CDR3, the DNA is TGTGCCAGCAGTTTCCGGGACAGCTCTGCCTACGAGCAGTACTTC.

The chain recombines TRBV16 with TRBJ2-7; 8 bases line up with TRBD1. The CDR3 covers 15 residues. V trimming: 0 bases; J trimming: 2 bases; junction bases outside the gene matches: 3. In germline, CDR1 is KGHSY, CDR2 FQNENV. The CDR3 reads CASSQSQGAPYEQYF. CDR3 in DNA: TGTGCCAGCAGCCAATCCCAGGGGGCGCCCTACGAGCAGTACTTC.

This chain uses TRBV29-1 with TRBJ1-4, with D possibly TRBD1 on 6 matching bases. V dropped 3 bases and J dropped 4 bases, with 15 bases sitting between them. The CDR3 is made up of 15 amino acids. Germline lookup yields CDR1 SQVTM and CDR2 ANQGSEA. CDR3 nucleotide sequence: TGCAGCGTTGATCAAGGCAGGGGAAGTAATGAAAAACTGTTTTTT. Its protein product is CSVDQGRGSNEKLFF.

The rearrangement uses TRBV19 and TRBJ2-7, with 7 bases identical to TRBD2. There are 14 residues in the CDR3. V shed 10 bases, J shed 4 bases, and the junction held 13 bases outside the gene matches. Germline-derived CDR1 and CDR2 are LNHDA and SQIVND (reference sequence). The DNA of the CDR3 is TGTGCCACCCAGCCTAGCGGAGTCCTTTACGAGCAGTACTTC. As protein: CATQPSGVLYEQYF. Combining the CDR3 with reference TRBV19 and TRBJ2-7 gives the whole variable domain DGGITQSPKYLFRKEGQNVTLSCEQNLNHDAMYWYRQDPGQGLRLIYYSQIVNDFQKGDIAEGYSVSREKKESFPLTVTSAQKNPTAFYLCATQPSGVLYEQYFGPGTRLTVT.

CDR3 DNA sequence: TGCAGCGGAGGGACAGACTACGAGCAGTACTTC. This translates into CSGGTDYEQYF. V and J are TRBV29-1 and TRBJ2-7; the match to TRBD1 covers 7 bases. After removal of 7 bases from V and 3 bases from J, the junction contained 3 bases not matched to a gene. Germline loops: CDR1 SQVTM, CDR2 ANQGSEA. CDR3 size: 11 residues.